This is a list of T cell receptor beta chains from one sample in a study of T-cell reconstitution after alpha-beta-depleted transplantation in children. TCRdb reanalysed the PCR reads using MiXCR and keeps one entry per CDR3 protein. The data hold 330,000 or so distinct CDR3 sequences, with under 13% observed a single time. The sequencing used PBMCs from the stem cell graft donor, collected from the stem cell graft. All receptors come from a human donor who donated a stem cell graft to a child with acute lymphoblastic leukemia. CDR3s include the opening cysteine and the closing phenylalanine or tryptophan. Each record gives: D gene, J gene, clone size, V gene, CDR3 DNA, CDR3 protein. D genes are given only for firm matches. Rows may omit the clone size; those that give it use once, few, many or a size class.

d_gene: NA
j_gene: TRBJ2-2
abundance: NA
v_gene: TRBV21-1
CDR3nt: TGTGCCAGCAGCAAATCGAAAGCGGGAGGGCCGAACGGGGAGCTGTTTTTT
CDR3aa: CASSKSKAGGPNGELFF

d_gene: NA
j_gene: TRBJ1-1
abundance: few
v_gene: TRBV20-1
CDR3nt: TGCAGTGCTAGAGAAGGGGCCCAAGCTTTCTTT
CDR3aa: CSAREGAQAFF

d_gene: NA
j_gene: TRBJ2-7
abundance: few
v_gene: TRBV7-6
CDR3nt: TGTGCCAGCAGCGAAAGCGGGCCAGCCTACGAGCAGTACTTC
CDR3aa: CASSESGPAYEQYF

d_gene: NA
j_gene: TRBJ1-5
abundance: few
v_gene: TRBV5-8
CDR3nt: TGTGCCAGCAGCTTCCTGGGGGAAATGGGCAATCAGCCCCAGCATTTT
CDR3aa: CASSFLGEMGNQPQHF

d_gene: NA
j_gene: TRBJ1-4
abundance: NA
v_gene: TRBV7-6
CDR3nt: TGTGCCAGCAGCTTAGACGGGGGTGAAAAACTGTTTTTT
CDR3aa: CASSLDGGEKLFF

d_gene: TRBD2
j_gene: TRBJ2-7
abundance: NA
v_gene: TRBV12-3/TRBV12-4
CDR3nt: TGTGCCAGCAGAGAAGGTGGCGGGAGGGCCCACTACGAGCAGTACTTC
CDR3aa: CASREGGGRAHYEQYF

d_gene: NA
j_gene: TRBJ2-5
abundance: many
v_gene: TRBV12-3/TRBV12-4
CDR3nt: TGTGCCAGCAGCACGGGCCGACGAGAGACCCAGTACTTC
CDR3aa: CASSTGRRETQYF

d_gene: NA
j_gene: TRBJ2-7
abundance: few
v_gene: TRBV20-1
CDR3nt: TGCGGGGGAAGAGGTGTCGGCTCCTACGAGCAGTACTTC
CDR3aa: CGGRGVGSYEQYF

d_gene: NA
j_gene: TRBJ1-1
abundance: few
v_gene: TRBV12-3/TRBV12-4
CDR3nt: TGTGCCAGCAGTTACCGAACGAACACTGAAGCTTTCTTT
CDR3aa: CASSYRTNTEAFF

d_gene: NA
j_gene: TRBJ2-2
abundance: NA
v_gene: TRBV27
CDR3nt: TGTGCCAGCAGTCGGGTGGCCGGGGAGCTGTTTTTT
CDR3aa: CASSRVAGELFF

d_gene: NA
j_gene: TRBJ2-7
abundance: NA
v_gene: TRBV4-3
CDR3nt: TGCGCCAGCAGCCAAGACTGGGGGTCTTCCTCCTACGAGCAGTACTTC
CDR3aa: CASSQDWGSSSYEQYF

d_gene: TRBD1
j_gene: TRBJ1-4
abundance: many
v_gene: TRBV28
CDR3nt: TGTGCCAGCAGCCCCGGGACAGGGGTGGCGACTAATGAAAAACTGTTTTTT
CDR3aa: CASSPGTGVATNEKLFF

d_gene: NA
j_gene: TRBJ2-1
abundance: many
v_gene: TRBV12-3/TRBV12-4
CDR3nt: TGTGCCAGCACCGGGCTAGAAAATGGGGACTCCAGTGAGCAGTTCTTC
CDR3aa: CASTGLENGDSSEQFF

d_gene: NA
j_gene: TRBJ2-2
abundance: few
v_gene: TRBV3-1
CDR3nt: TGTGCCAGCAGCCAAGTGATAGGAACCGGGGAGCTGTTTTTT
CDR3aa: CASSQVIGTGELFF

d_gene: TRBD1
j_gene: TRBJ1-1
abundance: NA
v_gene: TRBV5-1
CDR3nt: TGCGCCAGCAGCTGGACAGGGGGCACCTTGAACACTGAAGCTTTCTTT
CDR3aa: CASSWTGGTLNTEAFF

d_gene: NA
j_gene: TRBJ2-5
abundance: NA
v_gene: TRBV7-9
CDR3nt: TGTGCCAGCAGCAGGGCGGTCTCCGATCAGACCCAGTACTTC
CDR3aa: CASSRAVSDQTQYF

d_gene: TRBD2
j_gene: TRBJ2-7
abundance: NA
v_gene: TRBV20-1
CDR3nt: TGCAGTGCTAGGGCCCCCTCGTCGGGAGGGCCACGGGAGCAGTACTTC
CDR3aa: CSARAPSSGGPREQYF

d_gene: TRBD1
j_gene: TRBJ1-1
abundance: few
v_gene: TRBV7-2
CDR3nt: TGTGCCAGCAGCCCTGGACAGGTACTGAACACTGAAGCTTTCTTT
CDR3aa: CASSPGQVLNTEAFF

d_gene: NA
j_gene: TRBJ1-1
abundance: few
v_gene: TRBV7-3
CDR3nt: TGTGCCAGCAGCTTACAGGGAAGGGGCACTGAAGCTTTCTTT
CDR3aa: CASSLQGRGTEAFF

d_gene: TRBD1
j_gene: TRBJ2-7
abundance: NA
v_gene: TRBV19
CDR3nt: TGTGCCAGTGGACAGGGGAAAGGCGAGCAGTACTTC
CDR3aa: CASGQGKGEQYF

d_gene: TRBD1
j_gene: TRBJ1-2
abundance: few
v_gene: TRBV7-2
CDR3nt: TGTGCCAGCAGCCCCTCGACAGGGGGGCACTATGGCTACACCTTC
CDR3aa: CASSPSTGGHYGYTF

d_gene: NA
j_gene: TRBJ2-7
abundance: many
v_gene: TRBV7-8
CDR3nt: TGTGCCAGCAGCTTAGCAGTCGAGCAGTACTTC
CDR3aa: CASSLAVEQYF

d_gene: NA
j_gene: TRBJ2-1
abundance: NA
v_gene: TRBV7-2
CDR3nt: TGTGCCAGCAGCACCGGGACAGCGGGGGCGAATGAGCAGTTCTTC
CDR3aa: CASSTGTAGANEQFF

d_gene: NA
j_gene: TRBJ2-5
abundance: few
v_gene: TRBV7-6
CDR3nt: TGTGCCAGCAGCTCTAACAGGGTGGAGACCCAGTACTTC
CDR3aa: CASSSNRVETQYF

d_gene: NA
j_gene: TRBJ1-4
abundance: few
v_gene: TRBV4-1
CDR3nt: TGCGCCAGCAGCCAACCGGGAGTCAGGGCGGTTGAAAAACTGTTTTTT
CDR3aa: CASSQPGVRAVEKLFF

d_gene: TRBD2
j_gene: TRBJ2-7
abundance: NA
v_gene: TRBV5-5
CDR3nt: TGTGCCAGCAGCTCTGGACTAGCGGGAGGGTATTCTACCTACGAGCAGTACTTC
CDR3aa: CASSSGLAGGYSTYEQYF

d_gene: NA
j_gene: TRBJ2-7
abundance: NA
v_gene: TRBV27
CDR3nt: TGTGCCAGCAGTGGAGTGGGGGATTCCTACGAGCAGTACTTC
CDR3aa: CASSGVGDSYEQYF

d_gene: NA
j_gene: TRBJ1-6
abundance: NA
v_gene: TRBV27
CDR3nt: TGTGCCAGCAGCTTGGGACGGGAAAGCTCCTATAATTCACCCCTCCACTTT
CDR3aa: CASSLGRESSYNSPLHF

d_gene: TRBD1
j_gene: TRBJ1-1
abundance: NA
v_gene: TRBV15
CDR3nt: TGTGCCACCAGCAGCGACAGGGGGTACACTGAAGCTTTCTTT
CDR3aa: CATSSDRGYTEAFF

d_gene: NA
j_gene: TRBJ1-1
abundance: NA
v_gene: TRBV29-1
CDR3nt: TGCAGCGTTCCTCTGGGGCGACAGGAGCGTAGTAAAATGAACACTGAAGCTTTCTTT
CDR3aa: CSVPLGRQERSKMNTEAFF